This T cell receptor (beta chain) was obtained from a study of blood T cell repertoires in COVID-19. Overall study: The study drew acute and convalescent COVID-19 samples from the United States, Italy and Spain. Nucleic acid was either cDNA or gDNA, and it came from T cells, B-cell-depleted T cells, or PBMCs.

The authors' processing: Estimation of nucleated cell counts was performed using reference gene primer amplification. TCRdb keeps only in-frame clones here, not all; method: immunoSEQ multiplex PCR. The V and J calls and the clone size are those of that table, but D and trimming were determined from the DNA. Here the sample spans hundreds of thousands of clones, 70% to 90% being singletons. The sample taken for sequencing was peripheral blood. The TCR comes from a human donor in a cohort sampled during active COVID-19.

The CDR3 DNA reads as TGCGCCAGCAGCCCTACAGGGGATCAGCCCCAGCATTTT. It specifies CASSPTGDQPQHF. This chain joins TRBV5-1 and TRBJ1-5, with TRBD1 identical over 7 bases. The CDR3 extends over 13 amino acids. Germline V gene data show CDR1 as SGHRS and CDR2 as YFSETQ. V gave up 4 bases and J gave up 5 bases; unmatched junction bases: 3.